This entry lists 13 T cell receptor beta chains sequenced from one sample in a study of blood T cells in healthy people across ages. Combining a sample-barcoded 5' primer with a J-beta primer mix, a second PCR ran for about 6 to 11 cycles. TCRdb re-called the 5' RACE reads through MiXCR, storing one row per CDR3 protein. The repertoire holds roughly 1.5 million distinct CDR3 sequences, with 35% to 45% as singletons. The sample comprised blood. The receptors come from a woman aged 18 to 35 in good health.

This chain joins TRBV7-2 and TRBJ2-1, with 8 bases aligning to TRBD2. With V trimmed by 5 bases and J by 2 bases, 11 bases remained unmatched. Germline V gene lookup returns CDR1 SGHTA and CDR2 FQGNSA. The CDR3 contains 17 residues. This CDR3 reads CASSQTAGAVPYNEQFF. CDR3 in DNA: TGTGCCAGCAGCCAAACAGCGGGGGCGGTCCCCTACAATGAGCAGTTCTTC.

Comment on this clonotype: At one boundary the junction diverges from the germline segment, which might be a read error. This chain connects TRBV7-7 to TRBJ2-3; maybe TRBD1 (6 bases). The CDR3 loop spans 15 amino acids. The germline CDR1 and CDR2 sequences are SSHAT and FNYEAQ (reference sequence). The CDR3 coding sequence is TGTGCTAGCAGCTTAGCGCTCACAGGGTCGGATACGCAGTATTTT. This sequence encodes CASSLALTGSDTQYF.

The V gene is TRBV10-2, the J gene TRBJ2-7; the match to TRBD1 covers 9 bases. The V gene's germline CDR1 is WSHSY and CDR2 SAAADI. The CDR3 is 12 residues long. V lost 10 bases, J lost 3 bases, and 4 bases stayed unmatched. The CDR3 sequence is CATGTGIYEQYF. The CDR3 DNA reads TGCGCCACCGGGACAGGGATCTACGAGCAGTACTTC.

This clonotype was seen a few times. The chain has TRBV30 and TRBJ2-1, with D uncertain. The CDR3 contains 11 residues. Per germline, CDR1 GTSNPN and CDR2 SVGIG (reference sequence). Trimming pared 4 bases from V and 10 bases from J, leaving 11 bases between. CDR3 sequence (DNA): TGTGCCTGGATTGGGCAACTAGAGCAGTTCTTC. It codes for CAWIGQLEQFF.

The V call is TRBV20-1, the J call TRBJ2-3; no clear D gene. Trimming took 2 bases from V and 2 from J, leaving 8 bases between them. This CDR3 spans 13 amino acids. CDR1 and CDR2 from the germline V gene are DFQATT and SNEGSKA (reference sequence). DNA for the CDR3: TGCAGTGCTAGATGGCCAATCACAGATACGCAGTATTTT. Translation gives CSARWPITDTQYF.

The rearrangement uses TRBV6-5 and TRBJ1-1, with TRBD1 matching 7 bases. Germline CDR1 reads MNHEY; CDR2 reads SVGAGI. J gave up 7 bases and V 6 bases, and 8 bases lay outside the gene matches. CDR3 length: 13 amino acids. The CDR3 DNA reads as TGTGCCAGCAGCCAGACAGGGCCCGATGAAGCTTTCTTT. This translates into CASSQTGPDEAFF.

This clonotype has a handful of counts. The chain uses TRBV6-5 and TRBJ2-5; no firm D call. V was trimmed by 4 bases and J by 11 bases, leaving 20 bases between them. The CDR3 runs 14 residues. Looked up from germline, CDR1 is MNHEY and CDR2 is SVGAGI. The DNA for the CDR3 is TGTGCCAGCAGTTTCAACATCGGTGTAAATGAGCAGTACTTC. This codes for CASSFNIGVNEQYF.

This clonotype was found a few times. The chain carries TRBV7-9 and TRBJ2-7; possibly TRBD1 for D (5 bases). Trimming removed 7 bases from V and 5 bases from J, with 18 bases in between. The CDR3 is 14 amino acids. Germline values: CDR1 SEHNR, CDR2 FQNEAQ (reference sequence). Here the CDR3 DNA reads TGTGCCAGCACCAGCTTAGAGACAGTCCACGAGCAGTACTTC. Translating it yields CASTSLETVHEQYF.

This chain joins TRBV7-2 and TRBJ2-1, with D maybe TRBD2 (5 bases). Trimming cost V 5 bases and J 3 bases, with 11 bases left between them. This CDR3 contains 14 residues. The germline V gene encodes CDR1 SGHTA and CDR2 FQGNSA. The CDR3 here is CASSTVTSYNEQFF. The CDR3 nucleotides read TGTGCCAGCAGCACCGTTACTAGCTACAATGAGCAGTTCTTC. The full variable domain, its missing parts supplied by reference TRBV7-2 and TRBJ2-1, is GAGVSQSPSNKVTEKGKDVELRCDPISGHTALYWYRQSLGQGLEFLIYFQGNSAPDKSGLPSDRFSAERTGGSVSTLTIQRTQQEDSAVYLCASSTVTSYNEQFFGPGTRLTVL.

The CDR3 bases are TGTGCCAGCAGCACACAGGCTACAGTTCAGTATTTT. It is translated as CASSTQATVQYF. This chain connects TRBV5-6 to TRBJ2-3; perhaps TRBD1 as D (5 bases). CDR1 and CDR2 (germline): SGHDT, YYEEEE. V lost 4 bases, J lost 12 bases, and 15 bases lay in between. CDR3 length: 12 residues.

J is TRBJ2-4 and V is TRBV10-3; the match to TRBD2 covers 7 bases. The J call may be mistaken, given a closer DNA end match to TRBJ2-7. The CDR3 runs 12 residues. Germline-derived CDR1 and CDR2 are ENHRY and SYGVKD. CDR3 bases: TGTGCCATCAGTCGGGAGGTAGACGAGCAGTACTTC. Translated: CAISREVDEQYF.

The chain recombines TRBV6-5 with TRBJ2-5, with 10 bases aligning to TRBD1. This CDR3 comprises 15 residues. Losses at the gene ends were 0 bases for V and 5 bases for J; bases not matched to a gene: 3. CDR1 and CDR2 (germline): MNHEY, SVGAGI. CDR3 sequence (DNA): TGTGCCAGCAGTTACTCGAAGGGACAGGGGGAGACCCAGTACTTC. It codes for CASSYSKGQGETQYF.

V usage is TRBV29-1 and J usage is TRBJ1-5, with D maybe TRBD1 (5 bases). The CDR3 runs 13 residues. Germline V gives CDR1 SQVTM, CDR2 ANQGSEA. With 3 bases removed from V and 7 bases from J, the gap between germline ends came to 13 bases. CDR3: CSVDGGEGQPQHF. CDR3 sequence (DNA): TGCAGCGTTGACGGGGGGGAAGGCCAGCCCCAGCATTTT.